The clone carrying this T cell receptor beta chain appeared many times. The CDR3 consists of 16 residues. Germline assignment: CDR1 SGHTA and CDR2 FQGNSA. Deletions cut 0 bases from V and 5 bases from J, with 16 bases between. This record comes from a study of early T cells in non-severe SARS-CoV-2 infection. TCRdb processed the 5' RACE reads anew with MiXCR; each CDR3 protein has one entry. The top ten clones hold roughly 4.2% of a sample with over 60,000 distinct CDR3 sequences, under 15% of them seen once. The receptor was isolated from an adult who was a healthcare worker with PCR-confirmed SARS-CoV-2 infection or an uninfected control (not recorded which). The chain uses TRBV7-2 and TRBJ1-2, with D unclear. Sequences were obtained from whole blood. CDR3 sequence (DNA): TGTGCCAGCAGCTTAGCGTTCGGAGTCAGTGGATATGGCTACACCTTC. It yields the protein CASSLAFGVSGYGYTF.